Below, 30 T cell receptor beta chains from the same sample are listed, as sequenced in a study of OX40 agonist ivuxolimab in advanced cancers. Profiling relied on immunoSEQ multiplex PCR, and the TCRdb table lists in-frame clones only, not all of them. This sample carries around 79,000 clones, more than 70% of them seen once, and the ten largest clones take over 0.75%. This specimen consisted of CD4+ or CD8+ T cells sorted from blood, obtained in a trial of the OX40 agonist ivuxolimab. All receptors come from an adult with an advanced solid tumor such as melanoma, head and neck, liver or kidney cancer.

This clone was detected only a few times. This chain joins TRBV29-1 and TRBJ2-4; D perhaps matches TRBD2 (7 bases). Looked up from germline, CDR1 is SQVTM and CDR2 is ANQGSEA. CDR3 length: 14 amino acids. Trimming removed 7 bases at V and 3 bases at J, with 16 bases between. The CDR3 DNA sequence: TGCAGCGCCCAACGGGGGGCTGACAAAAACATTCAGTACTTC. Amino acid sequence: CSAQRGADKNIQYF.

J is TRBJ1-5 and V is TRBV7-9, with TRBD1 as a possible D gene (6 bases). Looked up from germline, CDR1 is SEHNR and CDR2 is FQNEAQ (reference sequence). CDR3 length equals 14 residues. V gave up 3 bases and J gave up 4 bases, with 10 bases separating them. DNA of the CDR3: TGTGCCAGCAGCTTGAGAGGGGGGAATCAGCCCCAGCATTTT. Its translation: CASSLRGGNQPQHF.

The rearrangement uses TRBV5-4 and TRBJ2-1; D perhaps matches TRBD1 (6 bases). The germline V and J ends were trimmed by 3 bases and 6 bases, with 19 bases remaining between them. This CDR3 spans 16 amino acids. Per the germline V gene, CDR1 is SGHNT and CDR2 is YYREEE (reference sequence). CDR3 DNA: TGTGCCAGCAGCTCCCGGTCAGGGGCCCTATTCAATGAGCAGTTCTTC. This sequence encodes CASSSRSGALFNEQFF.

The rearrangement joins TRBV6-5 to TRBJ1-2; TRBD1 matches 10 bases. The CDR3 is 14 amino acids. Germline trimming cut 2 bases from V and 7 bases from J; bases unmatched to any gene: 4. Germline CDR1 reads MNHEY; CDR2 reads SVGAGI. CDR3 coding DNA: TGTGCCAGCAGTTACGCGGGACAGGGGCCTGGCTACACCTTC. Translating gives CASSYAGQGPGYTF.

The chain couples TRBV10-2 to TRBJ2-7; D gene ambiguous. The CDR3 has 12 amino acids. Trimming cost V 2 bases and J 0 bases, with 2 bases left between them. Germline V gives CDR1 WSHSY, CDR2 SAAADI. The CDR3 is CASSESSYEQYF. Written as DNA, the CDR3 is TGCGCCAGCAGTGAGAGCTCCTACGAGCAGTACTTC.

V is TRBV15 and J is TRBJ1-5, with a weak D call TRBD1 (5 bases). This CDR3 is built from 17 residues. Trimming took off 0 bases at V and 0 bases at J, with 12 bases between the two ends. The germline V gene has CDR1 LNHNV and CDR2 YYDKDF (reference sequence). The DNA for the CDR3 is TGTGCCACCAGCAGAGATGGGACCGCATATAGCAATCAGCCCCAGCATTTT. The encoded protein is CATSRDGTAYSNQPQHF.

The chain joins TRBV30 to TRBJ2-6, with no clear D. The germline V and J ends were trimmed by 2 bases and 0 bases, with 2 bases remaining between them. The CDR3 has 13 amino acids. CDR1 is GTSNPN, CDR2 SVGIG, per germline (reference sequence). CDR3 residues: CAWSFSGANVLTF. CDR3 coding DNA: TGTGCCTGGAGTTTCTCTGGGGCCAACGTCCTGACTTTC. The full variable domain, in which reference TRBV30 and TRBJ2-6 provide the parts outside the CDR3, is SQTIHQWPATLVQPVGSPLSLECTVEGTSNPNLYWYRQAAGRGLQLLFYSVGIGQISSEVPQNLSASRPQDRQFILSSKKLLLSDSGFYLCAWSFSGANVLTFGAGSRLTVL.

The chain is built from TRBV30 and TRBJ2-2; weak D call: TRBD1 (6 bases). The germline V and J ends were trimmed by 6 bases and 4 bases, with 18 bases remaining between them. The germline V gene has CDR1 GTSNPN and CDR2 SVGIG (reference sequence). The CDR3 contains 15 residues. The DNA of the CDR3 is TGTGCCTGCCCCACAGGGTACCGGGCCACCGGGGAGCTGTTTTTT. Its translation is CACPTGYRATGELFF.

This clone was counted only a few times. The genes are TRBV7-9 and TRBJ1-1; D remains unclear. Germline assignment: CDR1 SEHNR and CDR2 FQNEAQ (reference sequence). The CDR3 has 11 residues. The germline V and J ends were trimmed by 5 bases and 8 bases, with 9 bases remaining between them. The CDR3 region is CASSQQPEAFF. CDR3 DNA sequence: TGTGCCAGCAGCCAACAGCCCGAAGCTTTCTTT.

The chain couples TRBV21-1 to TRBJ2-2; no DNA check was done on the table's D call, TRBD1. TRBV21-1 corresponds to a pseudogene. The CDR3 runs to 16 residues. CDR3 protein: CASTVDSNRNTGELFF. In DNA form, the CDR3 reads TGTGCCAGCACAGTGGACAGCAATAGGAACACCGGGGAGCTGTTTTTT.

This clone was picked up a small number of times. The V gene is TRBV4-1, the J gene TRBJ2-7, with D uncertain. Germline V gives CDR1 MGHRA, CDR2 YSYEKL. The CDR3 extends over 15 amino acids. Trimming pared 4 bases from V and 3 bases from J, leaving 16 bases between. The CDR3 sequence is CASSPTQDGRYEQYF. CDR3 nucleotide sequence: TGCGCCAGCAGCCCAACGCAGGACGGTCGCTACGAGCAGTACTTC.

V usage is TRBV18 and J usage is TRBJ1-2; maybe TRBD1 (6 bases). Trimming took 2 bases from V and 0 from J, leaving 10 bases between them. The germline CDR1 and CDR2 sequences are KGHSH and LQKENI. The CDR3 consists of 15 residues. CDR3 residues: CASSPAGAPNYGYTF. DNA for the CDR3: TGTGCCAGCTCACCAGCAGGGGCTCCTAACTATGGCTACACCTTC. The entire variable domain, with the rest obtained from reference TRBV18 and TRBJ1-2, is as follows: NAGVMQNPRHLVRRRGQEARLRCSPMKGHSHVYWYRQLPEEGLKFMVYLQKENIIDESGMPKERFSAEFPKEGPSILRIQQVVRGDSAAYFCASSPAGAPNYGYTFGSGTRLTVV.

The V call is TRBV5-1, the J call TRBJ2-2, with TRBD1 identical over 8 bases. Germline V lookup: CDR1 SGHRS, CDR2 YFSETQ. The trim removed 4 bases at V and 5 bases at J, leaving 7 bases unmatched. This CDR3 has 15 residues. In DNA, the CDR3 is TGCGCCAGCAGCCAACGGACAGGGAATACCGGGGAGCTGTTTTTT. Protein: CASSQRTGNTGELFF.

The chain couples TRBV14 to TRBJ1-1; possible D gene TRBD1, 6 bases. Germline V gives CDR1 SGHDN, CDR2 FVKESK. The CDR3 loop spans 18 amino acids. V lost 4 bases and J lost 0, with 21 bases in between. The CDR3 protein is CASSRLGAMDSLNTEAFF. The CDR3 DNA sequence: TGTGCCAGCAGCCGCTTAGGGGCAATGGACAGCTTGAACACTGAAGCTTTCTTT. Full variable domain (missing parts from reference TRBV14 and TRBJ1-1): EAGVTQFPSHSVIEKGQTVTLRCDPISGHDNLYWYRRVMGKEIKFLLHFVKESKQDESGMPNNRFLAERTGGTYSTLKVQPAELEDSGVYFCASSRLGAMDSLNTEAFFGQGTRLTVV.

In its sample, this clone was seen a few times. The sample contains more than one DNA sequence encoding this CDR3. V is TRBV6-5 and J is TRBJ2-7; TRBD2 aligns across 9 bases. Germline V gene lookup returns CDR1 MNHEY and CDR2 SVGAGI. The CDR3 sequence is 15 residues long. The ends lost 0 bases at V and 6 bases at J; junction bases unmatched: 6. The CDR3 nucleotides read TGTGCCAGCAGTTACTCTCGCGGGGGGGCATCCGAGCAGTACTTC. It specifies CASSYSRGGASEQYF.

This rearrangement joins TRBV5-6 to TRBJ1-1; 10 bases align to TRBD1. CDR1 SGHDT and CDR2 YYEEEE come from the germline V gene. There are 16 residues in the CDR3. The ends lost 4 bases at V and 1 base at J; junction bases unmatched: 7. The CDR3 coding sequence is TGTGCCAGCAGCCTCGGGACAGGGGCCAAGAACACTGAAGCTTTCTTT. Translation: CASSLGTGAKNTEAFF.

The chain couples TRBV10-2 to TRBJ1-5, with TRBD1 identical over 12 bases. Germline V gene lookup returns CDR1 WSHSY and CDR2 SAAADI. The V gene end was trimmed by 8 bases and the J gene end by 9 bases; junction bases not matched to a gene: 11. The CDR3 has 15 residues. The CDR3 spells CASGDGTGGWRPQHF. As DNA, the CDR3 is TGCGCCAGCGGGGACGGGACAGGGGGCTGGAGGCCCCAGCATTTT.

V gene TRBV10-3 combines with J gene TRBJ1-1, with 8 bases that match TRBD1. The CDR3 length is 13 residues. Germline CDR1 ENHRY, CDR2 SYGVKD. Unmatched junction bases numbered 9, after V lost 10 bases and J lost 5 bases. Here the CDR3 DNA reads TGTGCCACTAGACAGGGGATGGGGACTGAAGCTTTCTTT. It specifies CATRQGMGTEAFF.

The chain has TRBV29-1 and TRBJ1-1, with TRBD1 as a possible D gene (6 bases). Germline CDR1 SQVTM, CDR2 ANQGSEA. Trimming shortened V by 7 bases and J by 4 bases, and 13 bases separated the two germline ends. The CDR3 covers 12 residues. The CDR3 sequence: CSGAGTITEAFF. DNA for the CDR3: TGCAGCGGAGCCGGGACAATCACTGAAGCTTTCTTT.

This chain uses TRBV5-1 with TRBJ2-7; TRBD2 agrees at 8 bases. J gave up 4 bases and V 4 bases, and 10 bases lay outside the gene matches. The germline V gene encodes CDR1 SGHRS and CDR2 YFSETQ. The CDR3 length is 15 residues. DNA of the CDR3: TGCGCCAGCAGCCGTCTAGCGGGTGAAGGGTACGAGCAGTACTTC. It encodes CASSRLAGEGYEQYF.

The chain has TRBV27 and TRBJ2-4; TRBD1 matches at 7 bases. Germline trimming cut 4 bases from V and 2 bases from J; bases unmatched to any gene: 5. Germline CDR1 MNHEY, CDR2 SMNVEV (reference sequence). This CDR3 is 15 amino acids long. Written as DNA, the CDR3 is TGTGCCAGCAGTTCAACAGGGGTATCCAAAAACATTCAGTACTTC. Its translation: CASSSTGVSKNIQYF.

To note about this clone: Other DNA sequences of this sample code for an identical CDR3. V gene TRBV28 combines with J gene TRBJ2-5; D gene unclear. The CDR3 contains 13 residues. Germline V lookup: CDR1 MDHEN, CDR2 SYDVKM. V shed 5 bases and J shed 4 bases, with 11 bases lying between them. CDR3 region: CASSPPATETQYF. For the CDR3, the DNA is TGTGCCAGCAGTCCCCCAGCGACAGAGACCCAGTACTTC.

The chain has TRBV6-1 and TRBJ2-7; tentatively, D is TRBD1 (5 bases). The V end lost 11 bases, the J end lost 0 bases, and 14 bases lay between the germline ends. Germline V lookup: CDR1 MNHNS, CDR2 SASEGT. The CDR3 sequence is 13 residues long. The CDR3 nucleotides are TGTGCCTGTTGTCGAGACAGCTCCTACGAGCAGTACTTC. Its protein is CACCRDSSYEQYF.

The rearrangement uses TRBV7-2 and TRBJ1-2, with a tentative D call TRBD1 (6 bases). This CDR3 contains 15 residues. Between the trimmed V and J ends, which lost 5 bases and 7 bases, there was a span of 20 bases. Germline V CDR1 and CDR2: SGHTA, FQGNSA. The CDR3 DNA sequence: TGTGCCAGCAGCCCCGAAAGGAGAGGGGGGCTTGGCTACACCTTC. It encodes CASSPERRGGLGYTF.

The CDR3 protein is CASSYVLTSGRREQYF. The CDR3 region has the DNA TGTGCCAGCAGTTACGTCCTTACTAGCGGGAGACGCGAGCAGTACTTC. J is TRBJ2-7 and V is TRBV6-5; 11 nucleotides match TRBD2. Germline CDR1 and CDR2: MNHEY and SVGAGI. With 2 bases clipped from V and 6 bases from J, the junction kept 9 bases outside the gene matches. The CDR3 is made up of 16 amino acids.

The chain is built from TRBV29-1 and TRBJ1-1; D gene ambiguous. Germline CDR1 and CDR2: SQVTM and ANQGSEA. The CDR3 is made up of 13 amino acids. With 6 bases removed from V and 1 base from J, the gap between germline ends came to 12 bases. CDR3 DNA: TGCAGCGTCCGCCGGCCCTCGAACACTGAAGCTTTCTTT. Protein product: CSVRRPSNTEAFF.

The gene calls are TRBV6-5 and TRBJ1-2; D remains ambiguous. Between the trimmed V and J ends, which lost 4 bases and 4 bases, there was a span of 13 bases. Germline V CDR1 and CDR2: MNHEY, SVGAGI. CDR3 size: 14 residues. The CDR3 is CASSSPPNAYGYTF. The CDR3 DNA follows: TGTGCCAGCAGTTCACCTCCGAATGCCTATGGCTACACCTTC.

The V call is TRBV7-3, the J call TRBJ2-1, with D maybe TRBD1 (6 bases). V was clipped by 3 bases and J by 9 bases, with 15 bases between them. Germline CDR1 reads SGHTA; CDR2 reads FQGTGA. The CDR3 is made up of 14 amino acids. The CDR3 DNA follows: TGTGCCAGCAGCTTGAACAGGGATTTCACTGAGCAGTTCTTC. The encoded protein is CASSLNRDFTEQFF. Full variable domain (remainder filled in from reference TRBV7-3 and TRBJ2-1): GAGVSQTPSNKVTEKGKYVELRCDPISGHTALYWYRQSLGQGPEFLIYFQGTGAADDSGLPNDRFFAVRPEGSVSTLKIQRTERGDSAVYLCASSLNRDFTEQFFGPGTRLTVL.

J is TRBJ2-2 and V is TRBV21-1. TRBV21-1 is recorded as a pseudogene. This CDR3 spans 15 amino acids. DNA for the CDR3: TGTGCCAGCAGCAAAGTAGTGGGGGTGGTTGAGGAGCTGTTTTTT. Its protein product is CASSKVVGVVEELFF.

The chain uses TRBV11-2 and TRBJ1-1, with TRBD1 as a possible D gene (5 bases). Germline CDR1 reads SGHAT; CDR2 reads FQNNGV. The V end was cut by 1 base, the J end by 0 bases, with 12 bases between. This CDR3 is built from 16 residues. CDR3 sequence reads: CASSLGRGFMNTEAFF. The CDR3 nucleotides read TGTGCCAGCAGCTTAGGTCGGGGGTTTATGAACACTGAAGCTTTCTTT.